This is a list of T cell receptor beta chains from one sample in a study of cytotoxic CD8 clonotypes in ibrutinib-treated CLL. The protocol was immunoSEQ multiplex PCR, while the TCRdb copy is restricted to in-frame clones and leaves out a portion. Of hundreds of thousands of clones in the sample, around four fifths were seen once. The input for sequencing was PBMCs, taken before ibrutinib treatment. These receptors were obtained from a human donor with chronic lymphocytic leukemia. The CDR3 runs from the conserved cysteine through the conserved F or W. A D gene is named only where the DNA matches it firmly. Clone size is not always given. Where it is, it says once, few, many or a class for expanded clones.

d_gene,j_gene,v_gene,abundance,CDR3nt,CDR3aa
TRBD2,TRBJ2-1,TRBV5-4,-,TGTGCCAGCAGCTGGCCTTTGGGGGAGGGCAAAGGAGTGCAGTTCTTC,CASSWPLGEGKGVQFF
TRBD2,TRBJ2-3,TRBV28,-,TGTGCCAGCAGTTTATCCCTAGCGGGAGGGAGTACGCAGTATTTT,CASSLSLAGGSTQYF
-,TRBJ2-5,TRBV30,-,TGTGCCTGGAACTACAACCTCGACATTCGAGAGACCCAGTACTTC,CAWNYNLDIRETQYF
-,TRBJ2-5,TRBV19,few,TGTGCCAGTAGTATAGATCCCGGACAGCCTCATGGGACCCAGTACTTC,CASSIDPGQPHGTQYF
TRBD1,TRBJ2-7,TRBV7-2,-,TGTGCCAGCAGCTTAACAGGGGGTACTTACGAGCAGTACTTC,CASSLTGGTYEQYF
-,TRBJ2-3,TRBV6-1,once,TGTGCCAGCAGTGAACAGGAGGGCACAGATACGCAGTATTTT,CASSEQEGTDTQYF
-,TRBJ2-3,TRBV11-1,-,TGTGCCAGCAGCTTAGGGGTCGGAGATACGCAGTATTTT,CASSLGVGDTQYF
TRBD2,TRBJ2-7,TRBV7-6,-,TGTGCCAGCAGCTTAGAGCGGGGACCCTCCTACGAGCAGTACTTC,CASSLERGPSYEQYF
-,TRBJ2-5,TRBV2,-,TGTGCCAGCAGTGAAATGGGGGGCTCTGAGACCCAGTACTTC,CASSEMGGSETQYF
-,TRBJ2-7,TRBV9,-,TGTGCCAGCAGCGTAGGAGGGGGAGTCGAGCAGTACTTC,CASSVGGGVEQYF
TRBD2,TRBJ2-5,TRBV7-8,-,TGTGCCAGCAGCTTAGGTCAGGTGGGGGGGTTAGCTGAGACCCAGTACTTC,CASSLGQVGGLAETQYF
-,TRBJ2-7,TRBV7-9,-,TGTGCCAGCAGCTTAGCGTTTGTTGGTCAGGGGAAGCACGAGCAGTACTTC,CASSLAFVGQGKHEQYF
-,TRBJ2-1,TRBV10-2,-,TGCGCCAGCTGGGCTAACTCCTACAATGAGCAGTTCTTC,CASWANSYNEQFF
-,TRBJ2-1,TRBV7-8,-,TGTGCCAGCAGCTTAGCGCGGCCTAGCAGGTTCGATGAGCAGTTCTTC,CASSLARPSRFDEQFF
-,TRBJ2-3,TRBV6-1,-,TGTGCCAGCAGTGAAAGTGGCAGGGTTCCAGATACGCAGTATTTT,CASSESGRVPDTQYF
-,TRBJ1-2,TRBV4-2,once,TGTGCCAGCAGCCAAGATAGGGTCGGAGTGGGACAAAACTATGGCTACACCTTC,CASSQDRVGVGQNYGYTF
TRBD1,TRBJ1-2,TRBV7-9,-,TGTGCCAGCAGCCGAGGGACAGGGTATGGCTACACCTTC,CASSRGTGYGYTF
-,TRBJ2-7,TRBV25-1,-,TGTGCCAGCAGTGTCGCCGGGTTCCATTCGGGGGAGCAGTACTTC,CASSVAGFHSGEQYF
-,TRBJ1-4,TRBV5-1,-,TGCGCCAGCACAGATAGGGCTGGGGATGAAAAACTGTTTTTT,CASTDRAGDEKLFF
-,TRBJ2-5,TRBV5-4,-,TGTGCCAGCAGCTCGGAGTACCAAGAGACCCAGTACTTC,CASSSEYQETQYF
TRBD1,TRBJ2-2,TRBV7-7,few,TGTGCCAGCAGCTTTCGACAGGGGTCTGGGGAGCTGTTTTTT,CASSFRQGSGELFF
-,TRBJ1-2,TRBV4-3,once,TGCGCCAGCAGCCAGTTGGCTATGGGCTATGGCTACACCTTC,CASSQLAMGYGYTF
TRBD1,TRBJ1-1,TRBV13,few,TGTGCCAGCAGCCGACAGGGAGGGGTTCTGGGTACTGAAGCTTTCTTT,CASSRQGGVLGTEAFF
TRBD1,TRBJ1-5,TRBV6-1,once,TGTGCCAGCAGAGCGACAGGGATCGAAGCCCAGCATTTT,CASRATGIEAQHF
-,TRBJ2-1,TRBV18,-,TGTGCCAGCTCACCCGAGAATCACAATGAGCAGTTCTTC,CASSPENHNEQFF
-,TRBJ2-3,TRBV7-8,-,TGTGCCAGCAGCTTAGCGATAAGGACCAACACAGATACGCAGTATTTT,CASSLAIRTNTDTQYF
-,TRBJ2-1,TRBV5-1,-,TGCGCCAGCAGCGATACACGCTCCTACAATGAGCAGTTCTTC,CASSDTRSYNEQFF
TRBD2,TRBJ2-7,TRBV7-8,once,TGTGCCAGCAGCTTAGCTGGCAGCGGGGTCTCCTACGAGCAGTACTTC,CASSLAGSGVSYEQYF
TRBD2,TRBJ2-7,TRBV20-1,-,TGCAGTGCCGGACTAGCCCACGAGCAGTACTTC,CSAGLAHEQYF
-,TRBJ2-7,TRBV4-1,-,TGCGCCACTAGCCAAGTTGGTGGCCACGAGCAGTACTTC,CATSQVGGHEQYF
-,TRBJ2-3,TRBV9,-,TGTGCCAGCAGCGTATACGAGGGAGTGCTAGATACGCAGTATTTT,CASSVYEGVLDTQYF
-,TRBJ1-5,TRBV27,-,TGTGCCAGCAGTTTATCTGGAGTTAGCAATCAGCCCCAGCATTTT,CASSLSGVSNQPQHF
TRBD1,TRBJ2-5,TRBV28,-,TGTGCCAGCAGTGACAGGGGGGATTTCGGAGAGACCCAGTACTTC,CASSDRGDFGETQYF
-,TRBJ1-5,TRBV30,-,TGTGCCTGGAGTCATGGTCCTGATCAGCCCCAGCATTTT,CAWSHGPDQPQHF
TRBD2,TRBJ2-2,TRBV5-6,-,TGTGCCAGCAGCTTGGGACTAGCGTGGAACACCGGGGAGCTGTTTTTT,CASSLGLAWNTGELFF
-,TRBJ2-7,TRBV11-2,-,TGTGCCAGCTCCCGGGGGATTTCCTACGAGCAGTACTTC,CASSRGISYEQYF
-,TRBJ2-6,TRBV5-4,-,TGTGCCAGCTCCTATGTCAGTCTATCTGGGGCCAACGTCCTGACTTTC,CASSYVSLSGANVLTF
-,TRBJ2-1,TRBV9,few,TGTGCCAGCAGCGTAGACAGCTACAATGAGCAGTTCTTC,CASSVDSYNEQFF
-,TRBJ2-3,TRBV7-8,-,TGTGCCAGCAGCTTGATGGGAGCGACGACCACAGATACGCAGTATTTT,CASSLMGATTTDTQYF
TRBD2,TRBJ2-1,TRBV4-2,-,TGTGCCAGCAGCCAAGCCCCTAGCGGGAGGGCCTTTGAGCAGTTCTTC,CASSQAPSGRAFEQFF
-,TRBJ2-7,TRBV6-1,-,TGTGCCAGCAGTGAAAGGCACAGACCCTCCTACGAGCAGTACTTC,CASSERHRPSYEQYF
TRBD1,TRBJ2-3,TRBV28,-,TGTGCCAGCAGCCGACCGACAGGGATAGATACGCAGTATTTT,CASSRPTGIDTQYF
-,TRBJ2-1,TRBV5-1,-,TGCGCCAGCAGAGAGACCTCATGGGATGAGCAGTTCTTC,CASRETSWDEQFF
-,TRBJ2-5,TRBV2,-,TGTGCCAGCAGGGACTCCCGAGGTTACCAAGAGACCCAGTACTTC,CASRDSRGYQETQYF
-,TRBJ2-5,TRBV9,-,TGTGCCAGCAGCGTAGATAGGGTTGAGACCCAGTACTTC,CASSVDRVETQYF
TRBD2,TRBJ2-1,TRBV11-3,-,TGTGCCAGCAGCGCGCGGGGGGGCTCCTACAATGAGCAGTTCTTC,CASSARGGSYNEQFF
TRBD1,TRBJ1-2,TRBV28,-,TGTGCCAGCAGGGTTACAGGGGGCCGTGGCTATGGCTACACCTTC,CASRVTGGRGYGYTF
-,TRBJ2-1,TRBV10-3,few,TGTGCCATCAGTGAGTCGATCCTACCCTCCAATGAGCAGTTCTTC,CAISESILPSNEQFF
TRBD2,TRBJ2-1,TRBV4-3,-,TGCGCCAGCAGCCTCGGGACTAGCAACGGCAATGAGCAGTTCTTC,CASSLGTSNGNEQFF
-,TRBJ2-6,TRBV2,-,TGTGCCAGCAGCCCAAGCTCTGGGGCCAACGTCCTGACTTTC,CASSPSSGANVLTF
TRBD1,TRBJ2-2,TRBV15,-,TGTGCCACCAGCAGAGATCTAGGGACAGGGACCACCGGGGAGCTGTTTTTT,CATSRDLGTGTTGELFF
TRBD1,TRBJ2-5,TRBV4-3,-,TGCGCCAGCAGCCGAGGACAGGGGGATGGAGAGACCCAGTACTTC,CASSRGQGDGETQYF
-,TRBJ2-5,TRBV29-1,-,TGCAGCGTTGAAGTCCTGCTGGAGACCCAGTACTTC,CSVEVLLETQYF